The clone carrying this T cell receptor beta chain was detected once. CDR1 is SQVTM, CDR2 ANQGSEA, per germline. The CDR3 extends over 14 amino acids. Trimming cost V 4 bases and J 2 bases, with 9 bases left between them. The data belong to a study of blood T cell repertoires in COVID-19. Background on the study: Collection of acute and convalescent COVID-19 samples took place in the United States, Italy and Spain. T cells, B-cell-depleted T cells, or PBMCs supplied cDNA or gDNA.

As originally analysed: Estimation of nucleated cell counts relied on the amplification of reference gene primers. TCRdb keeps only in-frame clones here, not all; method: immunoSEQ multiplex PCR. V, J and clone size derive from that table, while D and trimming were established from the DNA sequence. The repertoire includes 110,000 or so clones, approximately 90% of them detected once, and approximately 4.5% sits in the top ten. V and J are TRBV29-1 and TRBJ2-6; tentatively, D is TRBD2 (6 bases). The sequenced sample consisted of peripheral blood. The receptor comes from a woman in her forties or fifties with acute or convalescent COVID-19. The DNA of the CDR3 is TGCAGCGTTGTGGGGGGTGCTGGGGCCAACGTCCTGACTTTC. It codes for CSVVGGAGANVLTF.